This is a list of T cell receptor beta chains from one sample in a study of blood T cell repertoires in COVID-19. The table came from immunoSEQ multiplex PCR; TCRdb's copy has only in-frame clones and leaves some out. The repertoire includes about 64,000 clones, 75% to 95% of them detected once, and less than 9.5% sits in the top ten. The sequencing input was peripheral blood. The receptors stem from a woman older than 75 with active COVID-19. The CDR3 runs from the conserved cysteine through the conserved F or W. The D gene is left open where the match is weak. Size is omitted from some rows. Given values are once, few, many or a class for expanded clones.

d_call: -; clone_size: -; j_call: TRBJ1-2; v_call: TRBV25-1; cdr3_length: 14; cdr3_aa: CASSEWGVNYGYTF; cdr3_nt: TGTGCCAGCAGTGAATGGGGAGTTAACTATGGCTACACCTTC
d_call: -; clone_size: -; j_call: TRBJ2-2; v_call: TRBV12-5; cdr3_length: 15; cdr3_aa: CASGLGDTNTGELFF; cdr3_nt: TGTGCTAGTGGTTTGGGGGACACGAACACCGGGGAGCTGTTTTTT
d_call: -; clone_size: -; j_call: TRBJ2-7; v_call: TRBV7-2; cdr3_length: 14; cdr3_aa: CASSLVGGGYEQYF; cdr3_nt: TGTGCCAGCAGCTTAGTGGGGGGTGGGTACGAGCAGTACTTC
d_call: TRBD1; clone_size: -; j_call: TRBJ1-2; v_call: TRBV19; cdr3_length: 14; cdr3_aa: CASSIDTGGGGYTF; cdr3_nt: TGTGCCAGTAGTATAGATACAGGGGGAGGCGGCTACACCTTC
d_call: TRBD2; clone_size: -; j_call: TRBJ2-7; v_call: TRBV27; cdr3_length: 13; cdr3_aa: CASERAGEGEQYF; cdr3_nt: TGTGCCAGCGAGAGAGCGGGAGAAGGCGAGCAGTACTTC
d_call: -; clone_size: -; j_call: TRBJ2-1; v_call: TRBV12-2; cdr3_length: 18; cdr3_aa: CASRRPPPGTSLVDEQFF; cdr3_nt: TGTGCAAGTCGCAGACCTCCTCCCGGGACTAGCCTCGTCGATGAGCAGTTCTTC
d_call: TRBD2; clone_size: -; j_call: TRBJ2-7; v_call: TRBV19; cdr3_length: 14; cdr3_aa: CASSPRDYSYEQYF; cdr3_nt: TGTGCCAGTAGTCCCCGGGACTACTCCTACGAGCAGTACTTC
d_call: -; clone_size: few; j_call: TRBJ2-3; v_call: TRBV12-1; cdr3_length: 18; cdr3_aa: CASSFGAGQGEWDDTQYF; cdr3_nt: TGTGCCAGCAGCTTTGGAGCGGGCCAGGGGGAGTGGGACGATACGCAGTATTTT
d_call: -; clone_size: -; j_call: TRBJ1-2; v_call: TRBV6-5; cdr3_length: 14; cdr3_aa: CASSYSSRGSGYTF; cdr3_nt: TGTGCCAGCAGTTACTCGAGCAGGGGAAGCGGCTACACCTTC
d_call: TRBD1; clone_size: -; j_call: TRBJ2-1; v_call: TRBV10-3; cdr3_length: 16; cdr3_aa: CAISSIQGSSYNEQFF; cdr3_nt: TGTGCCATCAGTTCCATACAGGGGAGCTCCTACAATGAGCAGTTCTTC
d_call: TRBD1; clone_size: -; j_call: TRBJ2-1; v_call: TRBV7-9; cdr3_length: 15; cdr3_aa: CASSSYGQGYNEQFF; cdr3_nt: TGTGCCAGCAGCTCCTATGGACAGGGATACAATGAGCAGTTCTTC
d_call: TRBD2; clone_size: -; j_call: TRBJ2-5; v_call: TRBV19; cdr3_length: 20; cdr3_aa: CASSTSGASGRGTMGETQYF; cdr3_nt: TGTGCCAGTAGTACCTCCGGTGCTAGCGGGAGGGGGACGATGGGAGAGACCCAGTACTTC
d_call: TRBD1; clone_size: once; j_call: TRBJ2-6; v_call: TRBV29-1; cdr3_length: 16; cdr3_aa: CSVGDRRVSGANVLTF; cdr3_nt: TGCAGCGTTGGGGACAGGAGGGTCTCTGGGGCCAACGTCCTGACTTTC
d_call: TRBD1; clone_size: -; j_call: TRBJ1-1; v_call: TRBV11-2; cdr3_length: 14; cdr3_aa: CASSLDREPTEAFF; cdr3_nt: TGTGCCAGCAGCCTAGACAGGGAACCCACTGAAGCTTTCTTT
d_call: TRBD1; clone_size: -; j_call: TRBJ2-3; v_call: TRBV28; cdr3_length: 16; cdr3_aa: CASSPDRGLLADTQYF; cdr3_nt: TGTGCCAGCAGCCCCGACAGGGGGCTTCTGGCAGATACGCAGTATTTT
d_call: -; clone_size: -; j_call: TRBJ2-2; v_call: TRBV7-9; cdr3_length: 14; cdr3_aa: CASSLDRATGELFF; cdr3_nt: TGTGCCAGCAGCTTAGACAGAGCCACCGGGGAGCTGTTTTTT
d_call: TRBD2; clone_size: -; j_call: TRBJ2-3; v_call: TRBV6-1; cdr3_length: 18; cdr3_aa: CASSGSSPGSGGTDTQYF; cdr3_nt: TGTGCCAGCAGTGGGTCCTCACCGGGTAGCGGGGGCACAGATACGCAGTATTTT
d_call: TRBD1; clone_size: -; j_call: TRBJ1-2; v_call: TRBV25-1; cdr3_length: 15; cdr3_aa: CASSAGTGTNYGYTF; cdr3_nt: TGTGCCAGCAGTGCAGGGACAGGTACTAACTATGGCTACACCTTC
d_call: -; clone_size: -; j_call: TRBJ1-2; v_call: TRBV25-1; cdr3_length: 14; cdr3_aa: CASSEAGANYGYTF; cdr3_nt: TGTGCCAGCAGTGAGGCAGGGGCTAACTATGGCTACACCTTC
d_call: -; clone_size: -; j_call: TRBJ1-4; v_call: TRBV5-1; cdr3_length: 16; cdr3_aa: CARSAAGGATNEKLFF; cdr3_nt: TGCGCCCGCAGCGCGGCGGGGGGGGCGACTAATGAAAAACTGTTTTTT
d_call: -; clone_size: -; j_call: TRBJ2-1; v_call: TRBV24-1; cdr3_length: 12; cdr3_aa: CATSDLLNEQFF; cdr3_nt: TGTGCCACCAGTGATTTGCTGAATGAGCAGTTCTTC
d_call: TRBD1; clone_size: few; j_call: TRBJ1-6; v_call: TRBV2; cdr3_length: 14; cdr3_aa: CASSAQTGRGTLHF; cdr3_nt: TGTGCCAGCAGTGCCCAGACAGGGCGTGGGACCCTCCACTTT
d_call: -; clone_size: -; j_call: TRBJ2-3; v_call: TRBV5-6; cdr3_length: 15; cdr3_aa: CASTKGGGGLDTQYF; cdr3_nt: TGTGCCAGCACCAAGGGGGGCGGGGGACTCGATACGCAGTATTTT
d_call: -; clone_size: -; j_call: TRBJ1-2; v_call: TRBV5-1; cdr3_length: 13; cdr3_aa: CASSKGHEYGYTF; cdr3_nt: TGCGCCAGCAGCAAGGGACACGAGTATGGCTACACCTTC
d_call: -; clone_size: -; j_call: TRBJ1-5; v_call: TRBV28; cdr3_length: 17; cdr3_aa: CASSLVSGTGWNQPQHF; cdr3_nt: TGTGCCAGCAGTTTAGTCAGTGGTACGGGGTGGAATCAGCCCCAGCATTTT
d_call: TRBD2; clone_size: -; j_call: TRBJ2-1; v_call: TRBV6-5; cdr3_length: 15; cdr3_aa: CASSTRSGGAGEQFF; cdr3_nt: TGTGCCAGCAGTACCCGTAGCGGGGGGGCAGGTGAGCAGTTCTTC
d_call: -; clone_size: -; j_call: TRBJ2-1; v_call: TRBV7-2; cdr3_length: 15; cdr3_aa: CASSLAVSSYNEQFF; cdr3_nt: TGTGCCAGCAGCTTAGCGGTGAGCTCCTACAATGAGCAGTTCTTC
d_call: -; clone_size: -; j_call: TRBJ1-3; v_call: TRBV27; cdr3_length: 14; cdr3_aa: CASSLRGSGNTIYF; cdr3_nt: TGTGCCAGCAGTCTCAGGGGCTCTGGAAACACCATATATTTT
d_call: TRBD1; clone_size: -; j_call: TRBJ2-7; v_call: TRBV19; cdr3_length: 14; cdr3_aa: CASKIRGRDYEQYF; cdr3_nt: TGTGCCAGTAAAATAAGGGGGCGAGACTACGAGCAGTACTTC
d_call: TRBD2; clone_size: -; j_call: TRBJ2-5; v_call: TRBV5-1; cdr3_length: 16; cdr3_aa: CASSLASAGGPETQYF; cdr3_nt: TGCGCCAGCAGCTTGGCCAGTGCGGGAGGGCCCGAGACCCAGTACTTC
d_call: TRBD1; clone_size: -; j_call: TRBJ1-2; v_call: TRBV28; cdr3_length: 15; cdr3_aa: CASSLPSRGPEGYTF; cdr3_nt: TGTGCCAGCAGTTTGCCGTCCAGGGGGCCGGAAGGCTACACCTTC
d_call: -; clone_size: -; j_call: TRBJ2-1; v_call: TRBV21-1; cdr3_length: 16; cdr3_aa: CASTERGTSAGNEQFF; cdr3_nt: TGTGCCAGCACCGAAAGGGGGACTAGCGCCGGCAATGAGCAGTTCTTC
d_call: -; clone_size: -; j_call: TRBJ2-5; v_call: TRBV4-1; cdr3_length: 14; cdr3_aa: CASSQELVSETQYF; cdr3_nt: TGCGCCAGCAGCCAAGAGTTAGTCTCCGAGACCCAGTACTTC
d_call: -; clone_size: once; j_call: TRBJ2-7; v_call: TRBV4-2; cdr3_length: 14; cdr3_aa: CASSPQGVSYEQYF; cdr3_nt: TGTGCCAGCAGCCCACAGGGCGTTTCCTACGAGCAGTACTTC
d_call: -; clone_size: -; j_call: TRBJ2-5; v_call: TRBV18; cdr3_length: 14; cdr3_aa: CASSPSSYEETQYF; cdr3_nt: TGTGCCAGCTCACCATCAAGCTATGAGGAGACCCAGTACTTC
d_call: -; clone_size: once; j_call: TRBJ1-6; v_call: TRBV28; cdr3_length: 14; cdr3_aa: CASTAGGDNSPLHF; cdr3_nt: TGTGCCAGCACGGCGGGGGGCGATAATTCACCCCTCCACTTT
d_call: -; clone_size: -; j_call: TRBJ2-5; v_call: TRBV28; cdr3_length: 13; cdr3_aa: CASRIGGLETQYF; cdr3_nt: TGTGCCAGCCGTATCGGAGGGTTGGAGACCCAGTACTTC
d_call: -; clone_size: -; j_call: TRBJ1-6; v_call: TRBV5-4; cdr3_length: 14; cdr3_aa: CASSFRGENSPLHF; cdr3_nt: TGTGCCAGCAGCTTCCGGGGTGAGAATTCACCCCTCCACTTT
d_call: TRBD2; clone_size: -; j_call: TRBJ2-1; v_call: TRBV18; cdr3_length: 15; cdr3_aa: CASSPGTSGSNEQFF; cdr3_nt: TGTGCCAGCTCACCTGGGACTAGCGGGAGCAATGAGCAGTTCTTC
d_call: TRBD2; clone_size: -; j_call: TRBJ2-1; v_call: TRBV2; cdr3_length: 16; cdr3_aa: CASSDTSGGVLNEQFF; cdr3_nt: TGTGCCAGCAGTGACACTAGCGGGGGGGTACTCAATGAGCAGTTCTTC
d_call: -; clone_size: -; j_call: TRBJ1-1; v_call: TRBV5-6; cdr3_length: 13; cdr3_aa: CASRREVNTEAFF; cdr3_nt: TGTGCCAGCAGGAGGGAGGTGAACACTGAAGCTTTCTTT
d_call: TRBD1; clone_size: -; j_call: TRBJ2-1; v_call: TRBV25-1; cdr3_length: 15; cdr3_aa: CASSPPGGSYNEQFF; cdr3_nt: TGTGCCAGCAGCCCACCAGGGGGTTCCTACAATGAGCAGTTCTTC
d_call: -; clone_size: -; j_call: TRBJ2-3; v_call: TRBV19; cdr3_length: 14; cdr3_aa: CASTLRQSTDTQYF; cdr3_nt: TGTGCCAGTACTCTGCGGCAGAGCACAGATACGCAGTATTTT